This T cell receptor (beta chain) was recovered during a study of blood T cells in healthy people across ages. CDR1 SGHAT and CDR2 FQDESV come from the germline V gene (reference sequence). The CDR3 has 14 residues. V was trimmed by 3 bases and J by 6 bases, leaving 13 bases between them. This clonotype was seen a handful of times. Its cognate antigen is unknown. Broader study findings: Both higher diversity and more naive CD4+ cells marked long-lived donors when set against aged donors. Age showed a roughly linear inverse relationship with TCR beta diversity per million T cells.

The use of a sample-barcoded 5' primer and a J-beta primer mix characterized a second PCR of roughly 6 to 11 cycles. At least 2.5 million CDR3-containing paired-end reads were obtained per sample. TCRdb recomputed calls from the 5' RACE reads with MiXCR, one row per CDR3 protein. The table lists hundreds of thousands of distinct CDR3 sequences, 46% of them singletons. The sample comprised blood. The chain carries TRBV11-1 and TRBJ2-3; D remains ambiguous. This clonotype originated in an older man in good health. For the CDR3, the DNA is TGTGCCAGCAGCTTCGGGCAGGTCAGGGATACGCAGTATTTT. This gives the protein CASSFGQVRDTQYF. The full variable domain, in which reference TRBV11-1 and TRBJ2-3 provide the parts outside the CDR3, is EAEVAQSPRYKITEKSQAVAFWCDPISGHATLYWYRQILGQGPELLVQFQDESVVDDSQLPKDRFSAERLKGVDSTLKIQPAELGDSAMYLCASSFGQVRDTQYFGPGTRLTVL.